The clone carrying this TCR beta chain is a singleton in its sample. Its antigen is currently unknown. Repertoires were generated with immunoSEQ multiplex PCR, while TCRdb's copy carries only in-frame clones and drops some. This sample yields roughly 130,000 clones, of which 79% are seen a single time; roughly 13% belongs to the top ten. These data belong to a study of cytotoxic CD8 clonotypes in ibrutinib-treated CLL. Points from the study as a whole: Clonotypes that were public were uncommon, and they contracted or stayed stable on treatment.

CDR3 length: 16 amino acids. Between the trimmed V and J ends, which lost 1 base and 9 bases, there was a span of 21 bases. Germline CDR1 and CDR2: SEHNR and FQNEAQ (reference sequence). The chain combines TRBV7-9 with TRBJ2-5; possibly TRBD2 for D (5 bases). The sample in question was PBMCs, obtained after 12 months of ibrutinib treatment. This clonotype was obtained from a human donor with chronic lymphocytic leukemia. CDR3 sequence (DNA): TGTGCCAGCAGCTTAGATTTGCGGGCCGGGGTTTTGGCCCAGTACTTC. Translating it yields CASSLDLRAGVLAQYF.